This TCR beta chain was recorded in a study of beta chain features in type 1 diabetes. Study as a whole: Analysis included under 120,000,000 sorted cells drawn from all samples. The study's findings and limits: Among all four CD4+ subsets, Type 1 diabetes patients had TCRB CDR3s that were moderately but significantly shorter. A definitive answer on HLA type influencing TCRB rearrangement was not reached here. A closer apparent resemblance between naive, central memory and Treg TCRB repertoires was seen in patients than in healthy donors. Lower insertion and higher deletion counts appeared at VDJ junctions in type 1 diabetes patients.

As regards this clone: No antigen is known for it.

Isolated RNA was reverse transcribed in full, so expressed TCRB transcripts were sequenced. The protocol was immunoSEQ multiplex PCR, while the TCRdb copy is restricted to in-frame clones and leaves out a portion. The table includes hundreds of thousands of clones, roughly 12% detected once. The CDR3 totals 15 residues. V lost 0 bases, J lost 7 bases, and 13 bases lay in between. Germline CDR1 is SGDLS and CDR2 is YYNGEE. The sequence came from a young woman with type 1 diabetes. The J gene is TRBJ2-2, the V gene TRBV9, with D possibly TRBD1 on 5 matching bases. The sequencing input was naive CD4+ T cells from blood. The CDR3 reads CASSVGPGSSGELFF. The CDR3 DNA sequence: TGTGCCAGCAGCGTAGGTCCAGGGTCAAGCGGGGAGCTGTTTTTT.